Given below is one T cell receptor (beta chain) in context. V dropped 2 bases and J dropped 3 bases, with 10 bases sitting between them. CDR3 length: 14 amino acids. Per the germline V gene, CDR1 is KGHSH and CDR2 is LQKENI. The data were obtained in a study of OX40 agonist ivuxolimab in advanced cancers. Autoimmune disease history or systemic immunosuppression disqualified patients. Clones were read by immunoSEQ multiplex PCR, and TCRdb kept only the in-frame ones, dropping some. This table has about 63,000 clones, around 89% appearing once. This sequence joins TRBV18 and TRBJ2-5; the D gene is possibly TRBD2 (5 bases). This receptor was obtained from an adult with an advanced solid tumor such as melanoma, head and neck, liver or kidney cancer. The sample consisted of CD4+ or CD8+ T cells sorted from blood, taken in a trial of the OX40 agonist ivuxolimab. CDR3 residues: CASSPNRGKETQYF. The CDR3, as DNA: TGTGCCAGCTCACCAAATCGGGGAAAAGAGACCCAGTACTTC.